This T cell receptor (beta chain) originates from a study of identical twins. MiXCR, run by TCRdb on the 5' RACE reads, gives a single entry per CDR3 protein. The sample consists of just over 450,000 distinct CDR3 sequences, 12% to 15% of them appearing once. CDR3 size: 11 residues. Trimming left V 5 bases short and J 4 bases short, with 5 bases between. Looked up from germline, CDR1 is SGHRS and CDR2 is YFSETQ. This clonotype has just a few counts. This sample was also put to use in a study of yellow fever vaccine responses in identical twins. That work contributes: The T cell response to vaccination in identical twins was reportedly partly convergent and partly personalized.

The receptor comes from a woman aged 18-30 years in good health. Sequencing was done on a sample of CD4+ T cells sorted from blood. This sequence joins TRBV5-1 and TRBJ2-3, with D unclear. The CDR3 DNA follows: TGCGCCAGCAGATACTCAGATACGCAGTATTTT. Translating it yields CASRYSDTQYF.